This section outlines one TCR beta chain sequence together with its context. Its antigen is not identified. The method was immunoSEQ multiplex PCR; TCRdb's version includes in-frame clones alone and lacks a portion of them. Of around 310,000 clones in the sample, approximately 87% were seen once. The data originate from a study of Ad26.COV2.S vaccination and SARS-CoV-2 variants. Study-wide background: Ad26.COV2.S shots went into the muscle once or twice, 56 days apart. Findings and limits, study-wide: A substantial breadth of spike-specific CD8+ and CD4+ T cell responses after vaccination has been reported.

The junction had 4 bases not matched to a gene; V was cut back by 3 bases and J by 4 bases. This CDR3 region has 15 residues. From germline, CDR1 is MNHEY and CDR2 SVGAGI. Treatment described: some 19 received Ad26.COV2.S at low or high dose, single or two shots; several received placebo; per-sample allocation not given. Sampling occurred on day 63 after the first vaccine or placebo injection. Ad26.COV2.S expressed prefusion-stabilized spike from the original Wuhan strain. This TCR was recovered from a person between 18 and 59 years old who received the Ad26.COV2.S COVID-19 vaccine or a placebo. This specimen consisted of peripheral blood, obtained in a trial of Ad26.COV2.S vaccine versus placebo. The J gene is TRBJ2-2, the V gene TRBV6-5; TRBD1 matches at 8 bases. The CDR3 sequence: CASSYWTGTTGELFF. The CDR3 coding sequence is TGTGCCAGCAGTTATTGGACAGGGACCACCGGGGAGCTGTTTTTT.